A single T cell receptor (beta chain) is shown here with its context. Libraries were prepared by immunoSEQ multiplex PCR; TCRdb keeps only in-frame clonotypes and omits some of them. The table shows 95,000 to 150,000 clones, with around 80% occurring only once. The record originates from a study of blood T cell repertoires in COVID-19. Germline assignment: CDR1 MDHEN and CDR2 SYDVKM. With 6 bases removed from V and 1 base from J, the gap between germline ends came to 15 bases. The CDR3 totals 15 residues. The sequencing input was peripheral blood. The chain employs TRBV28 and TRBJ1-1, with D maybe TRBD1 (6 bases). This receptor was obtained from a man aged 55-75 years with active or convalescent COVID-19. The CDR3 loop is CASRPGDPSNTEAFF. CDR3 sequence (DNA): TGTGCCAGCAGGCCAGGGGACCCCTCGAACACTGAAGCTTTCTTT.